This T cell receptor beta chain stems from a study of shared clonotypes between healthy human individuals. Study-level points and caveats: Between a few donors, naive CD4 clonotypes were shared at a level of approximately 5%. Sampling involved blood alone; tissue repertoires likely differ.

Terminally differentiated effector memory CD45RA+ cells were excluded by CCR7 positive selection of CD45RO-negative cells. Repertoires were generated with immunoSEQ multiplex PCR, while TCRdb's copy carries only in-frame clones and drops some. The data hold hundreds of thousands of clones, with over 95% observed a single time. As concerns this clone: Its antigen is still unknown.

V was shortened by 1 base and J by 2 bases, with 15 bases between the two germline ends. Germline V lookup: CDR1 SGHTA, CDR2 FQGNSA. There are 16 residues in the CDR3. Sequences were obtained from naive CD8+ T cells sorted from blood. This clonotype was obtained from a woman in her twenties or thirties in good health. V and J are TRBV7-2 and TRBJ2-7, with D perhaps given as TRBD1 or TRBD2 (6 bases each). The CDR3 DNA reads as TGTGCCAGCAGCTTAGAGCGCGTAGGGGGGACCTACGAGCAGTACTTC. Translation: CASSLERVGGTYEQYF.